This T cell receptor (beta chain) was sequenced during a study of blood T cell repertoires in COVID-19. Germline assignment: CDR1 SNHLY and CDR2 FYNNEI. The V end was cut by 4 bases, the J end by 1 base, with 10 bases between. This CDR3 region has 14 residues. Clones were sequenced by immunoSEQ multiplex PCR, and TCRdb holds only the in-frame ones, with some missing. Found here are about 190,000 clones, under 80% of them singletons; the top ten hold around 12%. V gene TRBV2 combines with J gene TRBJ1-1, with D uncertain. Sequenced material: peripheral blood. This clonotype was sampled from a woman aged 45-65 years with acute or convalescent COVID-19. The CDR3 here is CASSAPEGNTEAFF. CDR3 nucleotide sequence: TGTGCCAGCAGTGCCCCAGAGGGGAACACTGAAGCTTTCTTT.